Sequencing of this TCR beta chain was carried out in a study of T cells in tumors and immune-related adverse events. Profiling relied on immunoSEQ multiplex PCR, and the TCRdb table lists in-frame clones only, not all of them. The table includes over 4,500 clones, 65% detected once. The CDR3 extends over 16 amino acids. V dropped 1 base and J dropped 1; count of bases not matched to a gene: 4. Germline values: CDR1 WSHSY, CDR2 SAAADI. This clone was counted between two and nine times. Here the sequenced sample was gut tissue, taken from a patient treated with anti-PD-1 therapy. The chain couples TRBV10-2 to TRBJ2-3, with 8 bases lining up with TRBD2. The TCR comes from a female donor with metastatic renal cell carcinoma. CDR3 amino acids: CASSEFRGGGTDTQYF. The CDR3, as DNA: TGCGCCAGCAGTGAGTTTCGGGGGGGAGGCACAGATACGCAGTATTTT.